Shown below are 29 T cell receptor beta chains from a single sample sequenced in a study of early T cells in non-severe SARS-CoV-2 infection (dated by TCRdb to the early 2020s). Library prep was done by 5' RACE. This sample was sequenced with a NextSeq 500. TCRdb trimmed the raw reads at Q25, called clones with MiXCR and kept productive beta chains. Each CDR3 protein gets just one entry, which takes the most common genes and DNA from the rows behind it. The sample table contains roughly 29,000 distinct CDR3 sequences; only one count was recorded for less than 6.5% of them. The ten largest clonotypes hold around 4% of the sample. The source material was whole blood. These receptor sequences come from an adult who was a healthcare worker with PCR-confirmed SARS-CoV-2 infection or an uninfected control (not recorded which).

Many counts were recorded for this clonotype. The chain carries TRBV5-4 and TRBJ2-5; D remains ambiguous. The V end was cut by 2 bases, the J end by 2 bases, with 10 bases between. The CDR3 spans 14 residues. Germline V gene lookup returns CDR1 SGHNT and CDR2 YYREEE (reference sequence). The CDR3 region is CASSFRTSQETQYF. Here the CDR3 DNA reads TGTGCCAGCAGCTTTAGGACCTCACAAGAGACCCAGTACTTC.

This clonotype was seen ten or more times. The chain combines TRBV7-2 with TRBJ1-2, with 9 bases matching TRBD1. CDR1 and CDR2 (germline): SGHTA, FQGNSA. J was trimmed by 8 bases and V by 7 bases; bases with no gene match: 8. The CDR3 spans 13 residues. CDR3 amino acids: CASTPNRGLGYTF. The CDR3 DNA reads TGTGCCAGCACCCCGAACAGGGGGCTAGGCTACACCTTC.

In this sample, this clonotype turned up many times. This chain connects TRBV25-1 to TRBJ2-5; possible D gene TRBD1, 6 bases. Trimming stripped 4 bases from V and 7 bases from J, with 22 bases between. The germline CDR1 and CDR2 sequences are MGHDK and SYGVNS. CDR3 length: 16 amino acids. The CDR3 here is CASSGYGTLTSGTQYF. The CDR3 DNA follows: TGTGCCAGCAGTGGCTACGGGACACTCACCTCGGGGACCCAGTACTTC.

This clonotype was observed many times. The rearrangement uses TRBV19 and TRBJ2-1; 9 bases fit TRBD2. This CDR3 region has 15 residues. Unmatched junction bases numbered 9, after V lost 3 bases and J lost 9 bases. The germline V gene has CDR1 LNHDA and CDR2 SQIVND (reference sequence). The CDR3 DNA follows: TGTGCCAGTAGTATCGGGACTAGCTTTGGGAGTGAGCAGTTCTTC. As protein: CASSIGTSFGSEQFF.

This clonotype was observed a handful of times. The genes are TRBV28 and TRBJ2-7; 9 bases agree with TRBD1. Germline values: CDR1 MDHEN, CDR2 SYDVKM. The CDR3 totals 15 residues. The V and J ends lost 4 bases and 7 bases, in that order; junction bases with no gene match: 11. The CDR3 loop reads CASSSPGQGIREQYF. The CDR3 DNA sequence: TGTGCCAGCAGTTCTCCGGGACAGGGTATAAGAGAGCAGTACTTC.

This clonotype was recorded many times. The chain carries TRBV18 and TRBJ1-5; no firm D call. This CDR3 is 16 amino acids long. Germline CDR1 reads KGHSH; CDR2 reads LQKENI. V was trimmed by 6 bases and J by 2 bases, leaving 17 bases between them. The CDR3 here is CASSPPGVRGNQPQHF. CDR3 in DNA: TGTGCCAGCTCTCCCCCCGGGGTAAGAGGCAATCAGCCCCAGCATTTT.

This clonotype was picked up many times. The genes are TRBV3-1 and TRBJ2-1; D is possibly TRBD2 (5 bases). Germline CDR1 and CDR2: LGHDT and YNNKEL (reference sequence). The ends were cut back, 0 bases at V and 2 bases at J, with 11 bases in the middle. This CDR3 contains 16 residues. CDR3 protein: CASSQDEASTYNEQFF. CDR3 coding DNA: TGTGCCAGCAGCCAAGATGAGGCTAGCACCTACAATGAGCAGTTCTTC.

In its sample, this clonotype was seen many times. The chain joins TRBV4-2 to TRBJ2-7; no reliable D call. The CDR3 covers 15 residues. The germline V gene encodes CDR1 LGHNA and CDR2 YNFKEQ. The V end was cut by 0 bases, the J end by 1 base, with 10 bases between. Here the CDR3 DNA reads TGTGCCAGCAGCCAAGATTGGAAGGGATCCTACGAGCAGTACTTC. Amino acids: CASSQDWKGSYEQYF.

The table lists this clonotype with many counts. The chain is built from TRBV20-1 and TRBJ2-3; D gene unclear. The CDR3 extends over 11 amino acids. CDR1 and CDR2 from the germline V gene are DFQATT and SNEGSKA (reference sequence). Trimming shortened V by 6 bases and J by 11 bases, and 15 bases separated the two germline ends. Here the CDR3 reads CSALAGPGQYF. The CDR3 region has the DNA TGCAGTGCCTTAGCCGGGCCTGGGCAGTATTTT.

This clonotype appeared many times. The chain is built from TRBV9 and TRBJ2-7; weak D call: TRBD1 (6 bases). Germline V gene data show CDR1 as SGDLS and CDR2 as YYNGEE. The CDR3 runs to 14 residues. Trimming took 0 bases from V and 3 from J, leaving 10 bases between them. CDR3 DNA: TGTGCCAGCAGCGTAGGGGACACCGGCTACGAGCAGTACTTC. It translates to CASSVGDTGYEQYF.

The table lists this clonotype with many counts. V gene TRBV18 combines with J gene TRBJ2-3; maybe TRBD1 (6 bases). V lost 3 bases, J lost 0 bases, and 13 bases lay in between. The CDR3 spans 16 residues. Germline V gene sequence: CDR1 KGHSH, CDR2 LQKENI. The CDR3: CASSPPGVRSTDTQYF. CDR3 bases: TGTGCCAGCTCACCCCCAGGGGTACGAAGCACAGATACGCAGTATTTT. Filled out from reference TRBV18 and TRBJ2-3, the complete variable domain reads NAGVMQNPRHLVRRRGQEARLRCSPMKGHSHVYWYRQLPEEGLKFMVYLQKENIIDESGMPKERFSAEFPKEGPSILRIQQVVRGDSAAYFCASSPPGVRSTDTQYFGPGTRLTVL.

This clonotype was seen at least ten times. The chain recombines TRBV20-1 with TRBJ2-6; D remains ambiguous. This CDR3 is 14 amino acids long. In germline, CDR1 is DFQATT, CDR2 SNEGSKA (reference sequence). V lost 5 bases, J lost 0 bases, and 8 bases lay in between. CDR3 sequence reads: CSAPPSSGANVLTF. Written as DNA, the CDR3 is TGCAGTGCTCCGCCGAGCTCTGGGGCCAACGTCCTGACTTTC.

There are many counts of this clonotype. This chain uses TRBV18 with TRBJ2-7; D not resolved. The V and J ends lost 6 bases and 3 bases respectively, with 6 bases between them. In germline, CDR1 is KGHSH, CDR2 LQKENI. This CDR3 is 11 amino acids long. The CDR3 sequence is CASSGIYEQYF. DNA of the CDR3: TGTGCCAGCTCCGGTATCTACGAGCAGTACTTC.

There are many counts of this clonotype. V and J are TRBV7-2 and TRBJ2-4, with 8 nucleotides matching TRBD1. This CDR3 contains 15 residues. J lost 6 bases, V lost 4 bases, and 8 bases had no gene match. CDR1 SGHTA and CDR2 FQGNSA come from the germline V gene. DNA for the CDR3: TGTGCCAGCAGCTCAGGGGGCGCGGCGAGAAACATTCAGTACTTC. It specifies CASSSGGAARNIQYF.

This clonotype was seen ten or more times. CDR3 DNA sequence: TGTGCCAGCAGTCCCCACTCGGGAGGGGACAGGGGATGGATGGGCAATCAGCCCCAGCATTTT. Residues: CASSPHSGGDRGWMGNQPQHF. The chain joins TRBV12-3 or TRBV12-4 to TRBJ1-5; TRBD1 aligns across 10 bases. The CDR3 has 21 residues. V was clipped by 5 bases and J by 2 bases; unmatched bases: 21.

This clonotype has at least ten counts. V and J are TRBV4-1 and TRBJ2-1; 10 positions match TRBD2. Germline CDR1 and CDR2: MGHRA and YSYEKL. CDR3 length equals 16 residues. V shed 4 bases, J shed 13 bases, and the junction held 16 bases outside the gene matches. The CDR3 here is CASSPVPFEAGGLQFF. CDR3 bases: TGCGCCAGCAGCCCCGTTCCCTTCGAAGCGGGAGGGCTACAGTTCTTC.

This clonotype came up many times. V gene TRBV18 combines with J gene TRBJ1-2; no firm D call. The germline V and J ends were trimmed by 8 bases and 2 bases, with 15 bases remaining between them. This CDR3 region has 14 residues. Germline V gene sequence: CDR1 KGHSH, CDR2 LQKENI. This chain's CDR3 is CASRPAEQNYGYTF. CDR3 nucleotides: TGTGCCAGCCGACCCGCCGAACAGAACTATGGCTACACCTTC.

This CDR3 reads CSASSQTYNEQFF. The CDR3 nucleotides are TGCAGTGCTAGTTCTCAAACCTACAATGAGCAGTTCTTC. The chain combines TRBV20-1 with TRBJ2-1, with D hard to call. V was pared by 3 bases and J by 2 bases, with 8 bases between. Per the germline V gene, CDR1 is DFQATT and CDR2 is SNEGSKA (reference sequence). The CDR3 contains 13 residues.

This clonotype was observed many times. The chain has TRBV7-9 and TRBJ2-7; D gene unclear. V gave up 7 bases and J gave up 5 bases, with 18 bases separating them. The CDR3 sequence is 14 residues long. From germline, CDR1 is SEHNR and CDR2 FQNEAQ (reference sequence). CDR3 nucleotides: TGTGCCAGCACCACCTCCGGACGAGGCCACGAGCAGTACTTC. It specifies CASTTSGRGHEQYF.

In this sample, this clonotype turned up many times. V and J are TRBV20-1 and TRBJ2-5; 9 positions match TRBD2. The length of the CDR3 is 14 residues. V was clipped by 7 bases and J by 5 bases; unmatched bases: 11. Germline CDR1 and CDR2: DFQATT and SNEGSKA (reference sequence). This chain's CDR3 is CSVKREAYLETQYF. Written as DNA, the CDR3 is TGCAGTGTTAAGCGGGAGGCTTACCTGGAGACCCAGTACTTC.

This clonotype was counted ten times or more. The J gene is TRBJ2-1, the V gene TRBV7-2; D unresolved. This CDR3 comprises 12 residues. Germline V gene lookup returns CDR1 SGHTA and CDR2 FQGNSA. Trimming shortened V by 5 bases and J by 13 bases, and 15 bases separated the two germline ends. The CDR3, as DNA: TGTGCCAGCAGCCCGGGTTTCCCTTACCAGTTCTTC. Amino acids: CASSPGFPYQFF.

The chain couples TRBV30 to TRBJ2-7; TRBD2 aligns across 11 bases. The ends lost 2 bases at V and 2 bases at J; junction bases unmatched: 2. Germline V lookup: CDR1 GTSNPN, CDR2 SVGIG (reference sequence). The CDR3 is 14 amino acids. The CDR3: CAWSLTSGAYEQYF. CDR3 bases: TGTGCCTGGAGTTTGACTAGCGGGGCCTACGAGCAGTACTTC.

This clonotype was detected once. The V call is TRBV4-2, the J call TRBJ2-1, with 7 bases fitting TRBD2. V was clipped by 0 bases and J by 5 bases; unmatched bases: 7. The CDR3 has 16 residues. The germline CDR1 and CDR2 sequences are LGHNA and YNFKEQ. CDR3: CASSQEAGLADNEQFF. CDR3 DNA sequence: TGTGCCAGCAGCCAAGAGGCAGGTCTAGCGGACAATGAGCAGTTCTTC.

The V call is TRBV11-2, the J call TRBJ1-4, with D perhaps TRBD1 (6 bases). V was clipped by 6 bases and J by 4 bases, with 12 bases between them. The germline gives CDR1 SGHAT, CDR2 FQNNGV. The CDR3 sequence is 14 residues long. The CDR3 DNA reads as TGTGCCAGCAGGCCCCAGGGGATTAATGAAAAACTGTTTTTT. Its translation is CASRPQGINEKLFF.

This clonotype was observed at least ten times. The chain has TRBV5-4 and TRBJ2-1; 7 bases fit TRBD2. This CDR3 is 15 amino acids long. V lost 4 bases to trimming and J lost 1 base; unmatched junction nucleotides: 5. The V gene's germline CDR1 is SGHNT and CDR2 YYREEE (reference sequence). CDR3 sequence (DNA): TGTGCCAGCAGCATCATGGGGGGGTCCTACAATGAGCAGTTCTTC. This translates into CASSIMGGSYNEQFF.

This clonotype has just a few counts. The genes are TRBV9 and TRBJ2-7, with 7 bases identical to TRBD1. CDR3 size: 14 residues. The junction had 6 bases not matched to a gene; V was cut back by 3 bases and J by 3 bases. Germline loops: CDR1 SGDLS, CDR2 YYNGEE. The CDR3 DNA reads as TGTGCCAGCAGCGAAAGACAGGGTGGCTACGAGCAGTACTTC. It codes for CASSERQGGYEQYF.

This clonotype was picked up many times. The chain uses TRBV6-1 and TRBJ2-7; TRBD1 matches at 10 bases. The junction had 8 bases not matched to a gene; V was cut back by 7 bases and J by 5 bases. The CDR3 consists of 14 residues. The germline CDR1 and CDR2 sequences are MNHNS and SASEGT. The CDR3 loop is CASMIRDRGHEQYF. In DNA form, the CDR3 reads TGTGCCAGCATGATCCGGGACAGGGGACACGAGCAGTACTTC.

This sequence joins TRBV20-1 and TRBJ2-7; tentatively, D is TRBD1 (7 bases). The CDR3 loop spans 13 amino acids. Trimming pared 6 bases from V and 3 bases from J, leaving 15 bases between. The V gene's germline CDR1 is DFQATT and CDR2 SNEGSKA (reference sequence). CDR3 nucleotides: TGCAGTGCCGAACAGGGGACTGTCTACGAGCAGTACTTC. Its translation: CSAEQGTVYEQYF.

There are many counts of this clonotype. The genes are TRBV6-1 and TRBJ2-7, with 8 bases lining up with TRBD1. The CDR3 extends over 15 amino acids. Germline CDR1 is MNHNS and CDR2 is SASEGT. Trimming took 4 bases from V and 2 from J; bases not matched to a gene: 7. The CDR3: CASSGAGTGTYEQYF. The CDR3 nucleotides are TGTGCCAGCAGTGGAGCCGGGACAGGAACCTACGAGCAGTACTTC.